This passage covers 24 T cell receptor beta chains from one sample sequenced in a study of control samples from healthy donors and cancer patients. The repertoire was sequenced with immunoSEQ multiplex PCR; TCRdb's copy has only in-frame clones and lacks some. This sample has about 57,000 clones; approximately 90% occur once, and the top ten carry 0.75% to 0.95%. Sequenced sample: PBMCs. The receptors come from a young man with colorectal cancer.

The sample holds a few counts of this clone. The rearrangement uses TRBV2 and TRBJ1-3; D is unclear. Trimming cost V 6 bases and J 3 bases, with 12 bases left between them. The CDR3 is 14 residues long. Germline assignment: CDR1 SNHLY and CDR2 FYNNEI. The DNA for the CDR3 is TGTGCCAGCAGCCCCCGGAGTGATGGAAACACCATATATTTT. This codes for CASSPRSDGNTIYF.

V gene TRBV9 combines with J gene TRBJ1-4; TRBD1 aligns across 9 bases. V shed 3 bases, J shed 7 bases, and the junction held 7 bases outside the gene matches. The CDR3 is made up of 15 amino acids. The V gene's germline CDR1 is SGDLS and CDR2 YYNGEE. The CDR3 DNA is TGTGCCAGCAGCGCCAGGACAGGGGAAGGTGAAAAACTGTTTTTT. As protein: CASSARTGEGEKLFF.

The chain joins TRBV5-6 to TRBJ1-6, with D hard to call. V shed 4 bases and J shed 4 bases, with 18 bases lying between them. The CDR3 length is 17 residues. Germline V gene sequence: CDR1 SGHDT, CDR2 YYEEEE. CDR3 DNA: TGTGCCAGCAGCATCCGGGGAGTCAGGTCTTATAATTCACCCCTCCACTTT. It yields the protein CASSIRGVRSYNSPLHF.

The chain employs TRBV11-2 and TRBJ1-6; D is undetermined. Trimming cost V 0 bases and J 0 bases, with 3 bases left between them. Germline V gene sequence: CDR1 SGHAT, CDR2 FQNNGV. The CDR3 is 15 amino acids. The CDR3 here is CASSLEVSYNSPLHF. The CDR3 region has the DNA TGTGCCAGCAGCTTAGAGGTCTCCTATAATTCACCCCTCCACTTT.

This clone was detected only once. The chain recombines TRBV27 with TRBJ1-2; the D is unclear. V was pared by 3 bases and J by 6 bases, with 11 bases between. Looked up from germline, CDR1 is MNHEY and CDR2 is SMNVEV (reference sequence). CDR3 length equals 13 residues. As DNA, the CDR3 is TGTGCCAGCAGTTTTACCGCGGAGGATGGCTACACCTTC. It is translated as CASSFTAEDGYTF.

This chain connects TRBV6-1 to TRBJ2-5; no clear D gene. The CDR3 covers 13 residues. Trimming removed 2 bases at V and 7 bases at J, with 11 bases between. Per the germline V gene, CDR1 is MNHNS and CDR2 is SASEGT. CDR3 loop: CASSESQDGTQYF. CDR3 coding DNA: TGTGCCAGCAGTGAAAGCCAAGATGGGACCCAGTACTTC.

V gene TRBV7-8 combines with J gene TRBJ1-1; D ambiguous. Germline lookup yields CDR1 SGHVS and CDR2 FQNEAQ. With 2 bases removed from V and 7 bases from J, the gap between germline ends came to 14 bases. CDR3 length equals 14 residues. In DNA, the CDR3 is TGTGCCAGCAGCTTACGCGAGTTTCTGGATGAAGCTTTCTTT. It encodes CASSLREFLDEAFF.

This chain connects TRBV5-1 to TRBJ1-3, with D possibly matching TRBD1 (5 bases). The CDR3 is 11 residues long. Per the germline V gene, CDR1 is SGHRS and CDR2 is YFSETQ. Trimming took off 7 bases at V and 8 bases at J, with 10 bases between the two ends. CDR3 residues: CASRRGHTIYF. The CDR3 DNA follows: TGCGCCAGCCGGAGGGGTCACACCATATATTTT.

CDR3 nucleotides: TGTGCCAGCAGCCATGTTGGCGGGGAGCTGTTTTTT. This gives the protein CASSHVGGELFF. V gene TRBV7-2 combines with J gene TRBJ2-2; D unclear. This CDR3 comprises 12 residues. CDR1 and CDR2 (germline): SGHTA, FQGNSA. V was cut by 5 bases and J by 7 bases, with 8 bases left in between. The variable domain in full, with the rest retrieved from reference TRBV7-2 and TRBJ2-2, is GAGVSQSPSNKVTEKGKDVELRCDPISGHTALYWYRQSLGQGLEFLIYFQGNSAPDKSGLPSDRFSAERTGGSVSTLTIQRTQQEDSAVYLCASSHVGGELFFGEGSRLTVL.

The chain combines TRBV6-5 with TRBJ1-1; no firm D call. This CDR3 contains 15 residues. The V end lost 0 bases, the J end lost 1 base, and 9 bases lay between the germline ends. Germline assignment: CDR1 MNHEY and CDR2 SVGAGI. The CDR3 is CASSYSPGENTEAFF. The CDR3 DNA is TGTGCCAGCAGTTACTCACCTGGAGAGAACACTGAAGCTTTCTTT.

The V call is TRBV11-2, the J call TRBJ2-4; TRBD2 might be the D (6 bases). Deletions cut 0 bases from V and 0 bases from J, with 9 bases between. The CDR3 is 16 amino acids. CDR1 and CDR2 from the germline V gene are SGHAT and FQNNGV. CDR3 bases: TGTGCCAGCAGCTTAGATGGGACTCTAGCCAAAAACATTCAGTACTTC. Translated: CASSLDGTLAKNIQYF.

The rearrangement uses TRBV5-6 and TRBJ2-6; D is undetermined. Germline CDR1 and CDR2: SGHDT and YYEEEE. This CDR3 has 15 residues. The V and J ends lost 0 bases and 2 bases respectively, with 6 bases between them. The CDR3 loop is CASSLGGAGANVLTF. The CDR3 DNA sequence: TGTGCCAGCAGCTTGGGAGGCGCTGGGGCCAACGTCCTGACTTTC.

With respect to this clone: One end of the junction fails to match germline, which may point to a read error. The chain combines TRBV7-2 with TRBJ2-1, with unresolved D. Germline-derived CDR1 and CDR2 are SGHTA and FQGNSA. There are 14 residues in the CDR3. CDR3 DNA: TGTGCCAGCACCTCACCGGACGATTACAATGGGCAGTTCTTC. This gives the protein CASTSPDDYNGQFF.

This clone has just one count. The rearrangement joins TRBV7-2 to TRBJ2-7; the D gene is possibly TRBD1 (6 bases). Trimming took off 2 bases at V and 4 bases at J, with 9 bases between the two ends. This CDR3 region has 13 residues. Germline CDR1 SGHTA, CDR2 FQGNSA. The CDR3 protein is CASSLRDIYEQYF. CDR3 sequence (DNA): TGTGCCAGCAGCTTAAGGGACATTTACGAGCAGTACTTC. The full variable domain, rest sourced from reference TRBV7-2 and TRBJ2-7, is GAGVSQSPSNKVTEKGKDVELRCDPISGHTALYWYRQSLGQGLEFLIYFQGNSAPDKSGLPSDRFSAERTGGSVSTLTIQRTQQEDSAVYLCASSLRDIYEQYFGPGTRLTVT.

The V gene is TRBV5-4, the J gene TRBJ2-2; TRBD1 might be the D (6 bases). CDR1 is SGHNT, CDR2 YYREEE, per germline (reference sequence). Trimming removed 4 bases at V and 4 bases at J, with 11 bases between. This CDR3 comprises 14 residues. The CDR3 nucleotides read TGTGCCAGCAGCGCTCCGACAGGCACCGGGGAGCTGTTTTTT. As protein: CASSAPTGTGELFF.

The V call is TRBV14, the J call TRBJ2-3; D remains unclear. V shed 2 bases and J shed 3 bases, with 12 bases lying between them. This CDR3 is built from 15 residues. The germline V gene encodes CDR1 SGHDN and CDR2 FVKESK. CDR3 protein: CASSQPYARTDTQYF. The DNA of the CDR3 is TGTGCCAGCAGCCAACCCTACGCCCGTACAGATACGCAGTATTTT.

V usage is TRBV19 and J usage is TRBJ1-3, with TRBD1 as a possible D gene (6 bases). V lost 3 bases and J lost 0, with 18 bases in between. The CDR3 is 18 residues long. Germline CDR1 is LNHDA and CDR2 is SQIVND (reference sequence). DNA for the CDR3: TGTGCCAGTAGTATCGTTCGCGGCACACAGGGCTCTGGAAACACCATATATTTT. It encodes CASSIVRGTQGSGNTIYF.

This chain joins TRBV6-2 or TRBV6-3 and TRBJ2-1; 10 bases align to TRBD2. Looked up from germline, CDR1 is MNHEY and CDR2 is SVGEGT. With V trimmed by 4 bases and J by 7 bases, 4 bases remained unmatched. This CDR3 contains 14 residues. CDR3 amino acids: CASSLLAGQNEQFF. The CDR3 coding sequence is TGTGCCAGCAGTTTACTAGCGGGGCAGAATGAGCAGTTCTTC.

V gene TRBV7-2 combines with J gene TRBJ2-3, with 7 positions matching TRBD1. Germline V gene sequence: CDR1 SGHTA, CDR2 FQGNSA. V lost 4 bases to trimming and J lost 0 bases; unmatched junction nucleotides: 10. CDR3 length: 17 residues. CDR3 region: CASSSSPPGQSTDTQYF. The CDR3 region has the DNA TGTGCCAGCAGCTCCTCCCCGCCGGGACAGAGCACAGATACGCAGTATTTT.

The V call is TRBV4-2, the J call TRBJ1-1; D is unresolved. The CDR3 has 15 amino acids. Germline V lookup: CDR1 LGHNA, CDR2 YNFKEQ. V dropped 0 bases and J dropped 12 bases, with 20 bases sitting between them. The CDR3: CASSQDRRIPLGPFF. The CDR3 coding sequence is TGTGCCAGCAGCCAAGATCGGAGGATACCCCTGGGTCCTTTCTTT.

CDR3 sequence reads: CASSQDFAGGSSYTF. Here the CDR3 DNA reads TGTGCCAGCAGCCAAGATTTCGCAGGGGGCAGTAGCTACACCTTC. This rearrangement joins TRBV4-2 to TRBJ1-2; 8 nucleotides match TRBD1. The CDR3 covers 15 residues. CDR1 LGHNA and CDR2 YNFKEQ come from the germline V gene. V lost 0 bases to trimming and J lost 9 bases; unmatched junction nucleotides: 9.

The CDR3 protein is CATSDPRGGEQFF. CDR3 DNA: TGTGCCACCAGTGACCCTCGGGGTGGCGAGCAGTTCTTC. V usage is TRBV24-1 and J usage is TRBJ2-1, with D possibly being TRBD2 (5 bases). The V end lost 4 bases, the J end lost 10 bases, and 13 bases lay between the germline ends. The CDR3 runs to 13 residues. Germline CDR1 is KGHDR and CDR2 is SFDVKD.

In its sample, this clone was seen a few times. The same CDR3 arises from other DNA sequences in this sample as well. The chain uses TRBV6-6 and TRBJ1-6, with no clear D. Between the trimmed V and J ends, which lost 2 bases and 8 bases, there was a span of 4 bases. Germline V CDR1 and CDR2: MNHNY, SVGAGI (reference sequence). This CDR3 region has 12 residues. CDR3 nucleotide sequence: TGTGCCAGCAGTTACGTGGATTCACCCCTCCACTTT. Amino acids: CASSYVDSPLHF.

The J gene is TRBJ2-3, the V gene TRBV7-9, with 12 positions matching TRBD2. Germline V lookup: CDR1 SEHNR, CDR2 FQNEAQ (reference sequence). The V and J ends lost 4 bases and 0 bases, in that order; junction bases with no gene match: 11. There are 19 residues in the CDR3. The CDR3 nucleotides read TGTGCCAGCAGCTCAGGGACTAGCGGGCGATTCTCTAGCACAGATACGCAGTATTTT. Residues: CASSSGTSGRFSSTDTQYF.